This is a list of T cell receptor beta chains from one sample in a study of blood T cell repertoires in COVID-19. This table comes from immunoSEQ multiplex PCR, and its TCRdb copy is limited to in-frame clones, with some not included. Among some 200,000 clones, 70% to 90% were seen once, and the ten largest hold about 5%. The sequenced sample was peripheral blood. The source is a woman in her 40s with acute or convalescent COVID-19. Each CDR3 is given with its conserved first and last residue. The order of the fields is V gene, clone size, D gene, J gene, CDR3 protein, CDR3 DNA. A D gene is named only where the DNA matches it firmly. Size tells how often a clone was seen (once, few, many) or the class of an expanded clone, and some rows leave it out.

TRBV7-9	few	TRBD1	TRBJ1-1	CASSVGQTVNTEAFF	TGTGCCAGCAGCGTGGGACAGACTGTAAACACTGAAGCTTTCTTT
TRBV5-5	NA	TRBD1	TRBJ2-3	CASSLGDRGRDTQYF	TGTGCCAGCAGCTTGGGCGACAGGGGGCGAGATACGCAGTATTTT
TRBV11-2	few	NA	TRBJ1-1	CASTPTAGGHTEAFF	TGTGCCAGCACCCCTACCGCCGGGGGGCATACTGAAGCTTTCTTT
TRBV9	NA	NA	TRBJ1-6	CASSVGGGEGSPLHF	TGTGCCAGCAGCGTAGGCGGGGGCGAAGGGTCACCCCTCCACTTT
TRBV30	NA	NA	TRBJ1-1	CAWTTGLNTEAFF	TGTGCCTGGACAACAGGGCTTAACACTGAAGCTTTCTTT
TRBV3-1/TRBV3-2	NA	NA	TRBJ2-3	CASSQTGTDTQYF	TGTGCCAGCAGCCAAACAGGCACAGATACGCAGTATTTT
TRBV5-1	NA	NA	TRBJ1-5	CASSADERQPQHF	TGCGCCAGCAGCGCCGACGAGCGGCAGCCCCAGCATTTT
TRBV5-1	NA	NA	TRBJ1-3	CASSPTGSLGNTIYF	TGCGCCAGCAGCCCAACGGGATCGCTTGGAAACACCATATATTTT
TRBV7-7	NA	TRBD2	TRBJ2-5	CASSSGGGSKETQYF	TGTGCCAGCAGCTCGGGGGGTGGCAGCAAGGAGACCCAGTACTTC
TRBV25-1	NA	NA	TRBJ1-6	CASSPNDRLRSPLHF	TGTGCCAGCAGTCCAAACGACAGGTTAAGATCACCCCTCCACTTT